The 6 T cell receptor beta chains below come from one sample, sequenced in a study of blood T cell repertoires in COVID-19. Method: immunoSEQ multiplex PCR; TCRdb's copy keeps in-frame clones and lacks some. This table holds 250,000 to 350,000 clones, 89% found once. Sample: peripheral blood. These receptors were obtained from a woman aged 55-70 years with acute or convalescent COVID-19.

The V call is TRBV7-8, the J call TRBJ1-3, with D perhaps matching TRBD1 (5 bases). V dropped 5 bases and J dropped 3 bases, with 17 bases sitting between them. The CDR3 is made up of 16 amino acids. Germline-derived CDR1 and CDR2 are SGHVS and FQNEAQ. CDR3 bases: TGTGCCAGCAGCCTACATACGACAGCTTTTGGAAACACCATATATTTT. This translates into CASSLHTTAFGNTIYF. The entire variable domain, with the rest obtained from reference TRBV7-8 and TRBJ1-3, is as follows: GAGVSQSPRYKVAKRGQDVALRCDPISGHVSLFWYQQALGQGPEFLTYFQNEAQLDKSGLPSDRFFAERPEGSVSTLKIQRTQQEDSAVYLCASSLHTTAFGNTIYFGEGSWLTVV.

The chain links TRBV28 to TRBJ1-5; D gene ambiguous. V was shortened by 3 bases and J by 1 base, with 13 bases between the two germline ends. Germline V gene lookup returns CDR1 MDHEN and CDR2 SYDVKM. The CDR3 contains 16 residues. The chain's CDR3 is CASSFGFLWSNQPQHF. The CDR3 DNA follows: TGTGCCAGCAGTTTCGGTTTCCTGTGGAGCAATCAGCCCCAGCATTTT.

The V gene is TRBV18, the J gene TRBJ1-3; no reliable D call. This CDR3 contains 17 residues. Looked up from germline, CDR1 is KGHSH and CDR2 is LQKENI. Trimming took off 0 bases at V and 0 bases at J, with 12 bases between the two ends. The CDR3 protein is CASSPPAGLNSGNTIYF. The CDR3 DNA sequence: TGTGCCAGCTCACCACCGGCAGGCCTCAACTCTGGAAACACCATATATTTT.

The CDR3 DNA reads TGTGCCAGCAGCATTTACAGGGGAGAGACCCAGTACTTC. Residues: CASSIYRGETQYF. This rearrangement joins TRBV7-3 to TRBJ2-5; 7 nucleotides agree with TRBD1. The J segment lost 4 bases and the V segment lost 5 bases, leaving 4 bases of the junction unmatched. The CDR3 has 13 amino acids. Germline lookup yields CDR1 SGHTA and CDR2 FQGTGA.

The rearrangement uses TRBV15 and TRBJ2-1; D gene uncertain. CDR1 LNHNV and CDR2 YYDKDF come from the germline V gene (reference sequence). Trimming pared 6 bases from V and 4 bases from J, leaving 7 bases between. This CDR3 is 12 amino acids long. The CDR3 spells CATSSLYNEQFF. Here the CDR3 DNA reads TGTGCCACCAGTTCGCTATACAATGAGCAGTTCTTC.

This chain links TRBV14 with TRBJ1-6; TRBD1 matches 8 bases. Germline V CDR1 and CDR2: SGHDN, FVKESK. V shed 4 bases and J 5 bases; nucleotides not matched to a gene: 4. This CDR3 spans 15 amino acids. The CDR3 DNA follows: TGTGCCAGCAGCCCACGGACAGGGAATAATTCACCCCTCCACTTT. It specifies CASSPRTGNNSPLHF.